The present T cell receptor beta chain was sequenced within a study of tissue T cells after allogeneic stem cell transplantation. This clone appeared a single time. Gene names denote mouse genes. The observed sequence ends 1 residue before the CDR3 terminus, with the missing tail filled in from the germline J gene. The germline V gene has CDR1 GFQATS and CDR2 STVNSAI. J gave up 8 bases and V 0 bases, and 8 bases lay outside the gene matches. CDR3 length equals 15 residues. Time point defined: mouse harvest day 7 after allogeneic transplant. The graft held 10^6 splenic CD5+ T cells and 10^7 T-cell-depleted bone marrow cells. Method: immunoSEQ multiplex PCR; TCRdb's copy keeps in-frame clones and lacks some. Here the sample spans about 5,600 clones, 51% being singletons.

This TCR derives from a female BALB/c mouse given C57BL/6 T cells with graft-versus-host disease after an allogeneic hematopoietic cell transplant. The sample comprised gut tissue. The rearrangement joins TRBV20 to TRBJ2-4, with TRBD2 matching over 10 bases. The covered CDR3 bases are TGTGGTGCTAGGGATCGGCTGGGGGGGCGCTCCACCTTGTAC. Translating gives CGARDRLGGRSTLY. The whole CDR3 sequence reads CGARDRLGGRSTLYF.